These 9 T cell receptor beta chains originate from one sample sequenced in a study of blood T cell repertoires in COVID-19. Measured with immunoSEQ multiplex PCR; TCRdb has only the in-frame clones, and not every one. Of about 100,000 clones listed, roughly 91% are singletons. Sequenced: peripheral blood. The receptors come from a human donor in a cohort sampled during active COVID-19.

The chain has TRBV6-2 or TRBV6-3 and TRBJ1-6; D gene uncertain. The CDR3 is 17 residues long. The germline V and J ends were trimmed by 0 bases and 7 bases, with 16 bases remaining between them. Germline V gene data show CDR1 as MNHEY and CDR2 as SVGEGT. CDR3 coding DNA: TGTGCCAGCAGTTACTCGTCCCGCAGTACTAAAAATTCACCCCTCCACTTT. Protein product: CASSYSSRSTKNSPLHF.

V usage is TRBV24-1 and J usage is TRBJ2-5, with D possibly being TRBD2 (6 bases). The ends were cut back, 0 bases at V and 0 bases at J, with 16 bases in the middle. CDR3 size: 18 residues. Germline lookup yields CDR1 KGHDR and CDR2 SFDVKD. The CDR3 spells CATSDLLAGILNQETQYF. DNA for the CDR3: TGTGCCACCAGTGATTTGCTTGCGGGGATATTAAACCAAGAGACCCAGTACTTC.

The chain links TRBV5-4 to TRBJ2-7, with D possibly TRBD2 on 6 matching bases. Looked up from germline, CDR1 is SGHNT and CDR2 is YYREEE (reference sequence). The CDR3 runs 13 residues. V gave up 6 bases and J gave up 1 base, with 11 bases separating them. CDR3 amino acids: CASTRDFSYEQYF. Here the CDR3 DNA reads TGTGCCAGCACCAGGGACTTTTCCTACGAGCAGTACTTC.

The chain has TRBV6-6 and TRBJ2-7; 7 positions agree with TRBD2. CDR1 MNHNY and CDR2 SVGAGI come from the germline V gene (reference sequence). The length of the CDR3 is 16 residues. The V and J ends lost 6 bases and 1 base, in that order; junction bases with no gene match: 12. The CDR3 reads CASRPDLGSGSYEQYF. DNA of the CDR3: TGTGCCAGCAGACCCGACTTGGGTAGCGGGTCCTACGAGCAGTACTTC.

The chain carries TRBV7-8 and TRBJ2-7; D is possibly TRBD2 (7 bases). This CDR3 comprises 15 residues. Germline-derived CDR1 and CDR2 are SGHVS and FQNEAQ. V lost 1 base and J 3 bases, leaving 13 bases between the germline ends. The CDR3 spells CASSLGGGGGYEQYF. CDR3 DNA sequence: TGTGCCAGCAGCTTAGGTGGGGGGGGCGGCTACGAGCAGTACTTC. Full variable domain (rest looked up from reference TRBV7-8 and TRBJ2-7): GAGVSQSPRYKVAKRGQDVALRCDPISGHVSLFWYQQALGQGPEFLTYFQNEAQLDKSGLPSDRFFAERPEGSVSTLKIQRTQQEDSAVYLCASSLGGGGGYEQYFGPGTRLTVT.

The chain carries TRBV9 and TRBJ2-1, with 7 bases aligning to TRBD2. Trimming removed 0 bases from V and 1 base from J; junction bases left unmatched: 10. CDR3 size: 18 residues. Germline V gene sequence: CDR1 SGDLS, CDR2 YYNGEE. The CDR3 coding sequence is TGTGCCAGCAGCGTAGGTGGGGGAGGGACCGGGTCCTACAATGAGCAGTTCTTC. Translating it yields CASSVGGGGTGSYNEQFF.

The chain combines TRBV28 with TRBJ1-5; D unresolved. The V gene's germline CDR1 is MDHEN and CDR2 SYDVKM. The CDR3 loop spans 14 amino acids. V was pared by 6 bases and J by 0 bases, with 9 bases between. CDR3: CASSRSYSNQPQHF. CDR3 sequence (DNA): TGTGCCAGCAGCCGCAGTTATAGCAATCAGCCCCAGCATTTT.

This chain uses TRBV3-1 (or the pseudogene TRBV3-2) with TRBJ2-1, with 11 bases aligning to TRBD1. Germline V gene data show CDR1 as LGHDT and CDR2 as YNNKEL (reference sequence). V lost 4 bases to trimming and J lost 4 bases; unmatched junction nucleotides: 6. The CDR3 is made up of 16 amino acids. The CDR3 here is CASSPGTGGRYNEQFF. In DNA form, the CDR3 reads TGTGCCAGCAGCCCGGGGACAGGGGGACGATACAATGAGCAGTTCTTC.

Only one count was recorded for this clone. V gene TRBV12-3 or TRBV12-4 combines with J gene TRBJ1-2; maybe TRBD1 (5 bases). V lost 6 bases to trimming and J lost 7 bases, with 12 bases between them. This CDR3 is 12 amino acids long. The DNA for the CDR3 is TGTGCCAGCAGGGGGCAACCTTCTGGCTACACCTTC. Amino acid sequence: CASRGQPSGYTF.